What follows are 17 T cell receptor beta chains derived from one specimen sequenced in a study of Ad26.COV2.S vaccination and SARS-CoV-2 variants. Treatment meaning: some 20 received Ad26.COV2.S at low or high dose, single or two shots; roughly five received placebo; per-sample allocation not given. It was on day 63 after the first vaccine or placebo injection that samples were taken. TCRdb keeps only in-frame clones here, not all; method: immunoSEQ multiplex PCR. The top ten hold under 2% of the sample, which has 350,000 to 400,000 clones, approximately 91% seen once. Sequencing was performed on peripheral blood, taken in a trial of Ad26.COV2.S vaccine versus placebo. The source is a person between 18 and 60 years old who received the Ad26.COV2.S COVID-19 vaccine or a placebo.

This clone was picked up a small number of times. The junction shows a germline mismatch at one end, possibly a read error. This chain links TRBV7-7 with TRBJ2-2; a weak D match, TRBD2 (5 bases). Germline assignment: CDR1 SSHAT and CDR2 FNYEAQ (reference sequence). CDR3 size: 14 residues. CDR3 amino acids: CASSFSGDTGELFF. CDR3 DNA sequence: TGTGCTAGCAGCTTCAGCGGTGACACCGGGGAGCTGTTTTTT.

The rearrangement uses TRBV18 and TRBJ1-1; 7 positions agree with TRBD1. J gave up 5 bases and V 1 base, and 4 bases lay outside the gene matches. Germline V CDR1 and CDR2: KGHSH, LQKENI. This CDR3 comprises 14 residues. The CDR3 here is CASSPLQGGTEAFF. The CDR3 DNA sequence: TGTGCCAGCTCACCACTCCAGGGGGGGACTGAAGCTTTCTTT.

The chain employs TRBV28 and TRBJ1-5; 8 nucleotides align to TRBD1. The CDR3 sequence is 18 residues long. Trimming cost V 2 bases and J 2 bases; bases outside gene matches: 11. The germline V gene encodes CDR1 MDHEN and CDR2 SYDVKM. Written as DNA, the CDR3 is TGTGCCAGCAGTTTAGAGGACAGGGTTTGGTTCGGCAATCAGCCCCAGCATTTT. Protein product: CASSLEDRVWFGNQPQHF. The full variable domain, with the rest looked up from reference TRBV28 and TRBJ1-5, is DVKVTQSSRYLVKRTGEKVFLECVQDMDHENMFWYRQDPGLGLRLIYFSYDVKMKEKGDIPEGYSVSREKKERFSLILESASTNQTSMYLCASSLEDRVWFGNQPQHFGDGTRLSIL.

This chain links TRBV5-5 with TRBJ1-3; 9 bases line up with TRBD1. V gave up 5 bases and J gave up 2 bases; unmatched junction bases: 5. The CDR3 is made up of 15 amino acids. Germline V gene data show CDR1 as SGHKS and CDR2 as YYEKEE (reference sequence). The chain's CDR3 is CASRTGQGTGNTIYF. CDR3 bases: TGTGCCAGCAGAACCGGACAGGGGACTGGAAACACCATATATTTT.

The chain uses TRBV4-3 and TRBJ1-1; D might be TRBD1 (5 bases). The CDR3 sequence is 15 residues long. The V gene's germline CDR1 is LGHNA and CDR2 YSLEER. Deletions cut 4 bases from V and 4 bases from J, with 16 bases between. The CDR3 DNA is TGCGCCAGCAGCCCCGATGGGGGGGGGAGCACTGAAGCTTTCTTT. It specifies CASSPDGGGSTEAFF.

CDR3 in amino acids: CSVPGLAGGTGELFF. CDR3 nucleotides: TGCAGCGTGCCAGGACTAGCGGGAGGTACCGGGGAGCTGTTTTTT. The rearrangement links TRBV29-1 to TRBJ2-2; 14 bases match TRBD2. The CDR3 totals 15 residues. V trimming: 6 bases; J trimming: 5 bases; junction bases outside the gene matches: 5. The germline CDR1 and CDR2 sequences are SQVTM and ANQGSEA.

This clone has a single count. The chain links TRBV6-5 to TRBJ1-2; D might be TRBD1 (5 bases). CDR1 and CDR2 from the germline V gene are MNHEY and SVGAGI. V was pared by 0 bases and J by 8 bases, with 10 bases between. The CDR3 totals 13 residues. The CDR3 DNA reads as TGTGCCAGCAGTTACTCTGCAGGGTTCGGCTACACCTTC. Translation: CASSYSAGFGYTF.

The V call is TRBV5-8, the J call TRBJ2-5, with TRBD2 matching over 11 bases. The trim removed 0 bases at V and 5 bases at J, leaving 9 bases unmatched. Germline values: CDR1 SGHTS, CDR2 YDEGEE. The CDR3 runs to 17 residues. CDR3 sequence reads: CASSLAGSGRATETQYF. The DNA for the CDR3 is TGTGCCAGCAGCTTGGCCGGTAGCGGGAGGGCCACGGAGACCCAGTACTTC.

The genes are TRBV7-2 and TRBJ1-2; possible D gene TRBD1, 6 bases. V lost 6 bases and J lost 3, with 14 bases in between. Germline values: CDR1 SGHTA, CDR2 FQGNSA. The CDR3 consists of 14 residues. The CDR3 protein is CASSAGGRDYGYTF. The CDR3 DNA is TGTGCCAGCAGTGCCGGGGGCCGGGACTATGGCTACACCTTC.

The chain joins TRBV28 to TRBJ2-7, with D tentatively TRBD2 (5 bases). CDR1 and CDR2 from the germline V gene are MDHEN and SYDVKM. This CDR3 comprises 15 residues. V dropped 6 bases and J dropped 0 bases, with 15 bases sitting between them. The CDR3 is CASSRAGSNSYEQYF. The CDR3 DNA is TGTGCCAGCAGCCGGGCGGGCTCTAACTCCTACGAGCAGTACTTC.

V gene TRBV5-1 combines with J gene TRBJ2-5; weak D call: TRBD1 (5 bases). Germline V gene sequence: CDR1 SGHRS, CDR2 YFSETQ. This CDR3 contains 15 residues. Trimming stripped 2 bases from V and 1 base from J, with 12 bases between. This CDR3 is CASSFLVGRQETQYF. The CDR3 DNA reads as TGCGCCAGCAGCTTTCTGGTGGGGCGCCAAGAGACCCAGTACTTC.

V is TRBV7-2 and J is TRBJ2-1; 9 bases match TRBD2. The CDR3 runs to 15 residues. In germline, CDR1 is SGHTA, CDR2 FQGNSA. V was pared by 5 bases and J by 6 bases, with 8 bases of the junction left unmatched. The CDR3 sequence: CASSEARAGGNEQFF. CDR3 nucleotides: TGTGCCAGCAGCGAAGCCAGAGCGGGAGGCAATGAGCAGTTCTTC.

The chain has TRBV7-6 and TRBJ2-3; D might be TRBD1 (5 bases). There are 16 residues in the CDR3. V was cut by 0 bases and J by 6 bases, with 16 bases left in between. The germline V gene has CDR1 SGHVS and CDR2 FNYEAQ. The CDR3 is CASSLALVFQGDTQYF. CDR3 DNA sequence: TGTGCCAGCAGCTTAGCGCTTGTCTTCCAGGGCGATACGCAGTATTTT.

This chain connects TRBV27 to TRBJ2-1; 8 positions match TRBD1. The J segment lost 5 bases and the V segment lost 2 bases, leaving 8 bases of the junction unmatched. The CDR3 length is 16 residues. Germline V gene lookup returns CDR1 MNHEY and CDR2 SMNVEV (reference sequence). The CDR3 DNA reads TGTGCCAGCAGTTTAGAAGGGACAGGAGGACACAATGAGCAGTTCTTC. It is translated as CASSLEGTGGHNEQFF.

This chain connects TRBV7-9 to TRBJ1-2; no firm D call. The length of the CDR3 is 13 residues. CDR1 and CDR2 from the germline V gene are SEHNR and FQNEAQ (reference sequence). The germline V and J ends were trimmed by 5 bases and 2 bases, with 9 bases remaining between them. This CDR3 is CASSPRPNYGYTF. The CDR3 region has the DNA TGTGCCAGCAGCCCCAGACCCAACTATGGCTACACCTTC.

This clone was recorded once. The chain recombines TRBV3-1 (or the pseudogene TRBV3-2) with TRBJ1-6; possibly TRBD1 for D (6 bases). CDR1 is LGHDT, CDR2 YNNKEL, per germline (reference sequence). The CDR3 sequence is 13 residues long. V lost 4 bases, J lost 9 bases, and 10 bases lay in between. DNA of the CDR3: TGTGCCAGCAGCCTCGGGACATCTTCACCCCTCCACTTT. Protein product: CASSLGTSSPLHF.

The chain couples TRBV3-1 (or the pseudogene TRBV3-2) to TRBJ2-5; a possible D gene is TRBD2 (6 bases). Deletions cut 4 bases from V and 7 bases from J, with 16 bases between. The CDR3 runs to 14 residues. Germline CDR1 and CDR2: LGHDT and YNNKEL (reference sequence). Here the CDR3 reads CASSLSGSSLTQYF. For the CDR3, the DNA is TGTGCCAGCAGCCTTAGCGGTAGCTCTTTGACCCAGTACTTC.